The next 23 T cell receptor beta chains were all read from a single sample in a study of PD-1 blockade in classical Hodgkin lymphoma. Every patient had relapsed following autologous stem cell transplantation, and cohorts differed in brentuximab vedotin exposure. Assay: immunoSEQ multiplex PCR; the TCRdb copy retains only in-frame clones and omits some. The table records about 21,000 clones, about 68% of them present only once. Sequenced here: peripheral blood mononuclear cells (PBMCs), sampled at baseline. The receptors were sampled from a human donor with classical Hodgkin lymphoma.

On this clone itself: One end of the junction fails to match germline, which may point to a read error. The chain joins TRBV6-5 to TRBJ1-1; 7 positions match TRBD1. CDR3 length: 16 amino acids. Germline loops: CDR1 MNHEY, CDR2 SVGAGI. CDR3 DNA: TGTGCCAGCAGGTACTCAGGGGGACAGTCGGACACTGAAGCTTTCTTT. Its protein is CASRYSGGQSDTEAFF.

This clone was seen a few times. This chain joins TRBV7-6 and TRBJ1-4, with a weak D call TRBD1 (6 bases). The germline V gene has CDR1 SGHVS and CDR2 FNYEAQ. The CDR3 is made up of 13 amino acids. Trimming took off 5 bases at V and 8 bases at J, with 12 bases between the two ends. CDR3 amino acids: CASSAQGEEKLFF. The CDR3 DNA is TGTGCCAGCAGCGCACAGGGTGAGGAAAAACTGTTTTTT.

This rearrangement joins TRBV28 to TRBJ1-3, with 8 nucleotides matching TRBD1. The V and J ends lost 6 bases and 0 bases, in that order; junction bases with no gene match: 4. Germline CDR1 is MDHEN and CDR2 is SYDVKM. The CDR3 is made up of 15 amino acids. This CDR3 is CASSLDRDSGNTIYF. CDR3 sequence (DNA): TGTGCCAGCAGCCTGGACAGGGACTCTGGAAACACCATATATTTT.

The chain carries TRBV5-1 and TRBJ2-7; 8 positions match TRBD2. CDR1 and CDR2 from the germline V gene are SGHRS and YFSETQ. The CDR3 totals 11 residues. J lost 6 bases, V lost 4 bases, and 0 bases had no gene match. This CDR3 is CASSRGGEQYF. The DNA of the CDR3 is TGCGCCAGCAGCCGGGGGGGCGAGCAGTACTTC.

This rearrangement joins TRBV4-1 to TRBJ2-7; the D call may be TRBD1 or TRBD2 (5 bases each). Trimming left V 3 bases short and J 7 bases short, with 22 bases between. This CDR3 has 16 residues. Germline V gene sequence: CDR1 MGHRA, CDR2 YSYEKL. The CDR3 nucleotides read TGCGCCAGCAGCCAGGAGGCTGGGGGTGGGGTCAGAGAGCAGTACTTC. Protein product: CASSQEAGGGVREQYF.

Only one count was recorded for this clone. In DNA, the CDR3 is TGTGCCAGCAGCGTAGCTAGCGGGGGGGCAGAGACCCAGTACTTC. This codes for CASSVASGGAETQYF. The gene calls are TRBV9 and TRBJ2-5; 12 nucleotides align to TRBD2. V lost 0 bases to trimming and J lost 4 bases; unmatched junction nucleotides: 1. CDR1 and CDR2 (germline): SGDLS, YYNGEE. This CDR3 spans 15 amino acids. The full variable domain, completed using reference TRBV9 and TRBJ2-5, is DSGVTQTPKHLITATGQRVTLRCSPRSGDLSVYWYQQSLDQGLQFLIQYYNGEERAKGNILERFSAQQFPDLHSELNLSSLELGDSALYFCASSVASGGAETQYFGPGTRLLVL.

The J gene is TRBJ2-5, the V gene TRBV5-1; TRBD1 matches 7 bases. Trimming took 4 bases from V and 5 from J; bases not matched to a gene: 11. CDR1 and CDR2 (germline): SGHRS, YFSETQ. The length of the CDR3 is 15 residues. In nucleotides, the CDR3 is TGCGCCAGCAGCCCGGCTACGACAGGGTCGGAGACCCAGTACTTC. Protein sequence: CASSPATTGSETQYF.

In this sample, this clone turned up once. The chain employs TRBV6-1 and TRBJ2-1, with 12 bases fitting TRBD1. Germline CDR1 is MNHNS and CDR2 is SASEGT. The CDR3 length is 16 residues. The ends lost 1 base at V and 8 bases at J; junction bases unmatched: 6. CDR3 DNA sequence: TGTGCCAGCAGTGAAGGGGACAGGGGGCTCATCGATGAGCAGTTCTTC. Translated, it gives CASSEGDRGLIDEQFF.

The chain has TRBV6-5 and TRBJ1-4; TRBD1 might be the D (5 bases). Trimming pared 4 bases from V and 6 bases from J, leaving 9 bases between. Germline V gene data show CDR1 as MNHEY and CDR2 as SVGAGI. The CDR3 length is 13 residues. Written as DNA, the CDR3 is TGTGCCAGCAGTTGGGGGACCGATGAAAAACTGTTTTTT. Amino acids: CASSWGTDEKLFF.

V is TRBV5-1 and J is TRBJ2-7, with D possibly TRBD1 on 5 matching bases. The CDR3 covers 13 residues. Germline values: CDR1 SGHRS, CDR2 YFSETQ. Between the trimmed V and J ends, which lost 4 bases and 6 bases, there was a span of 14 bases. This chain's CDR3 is CASSLLGAGEQYF. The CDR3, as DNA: TGCGCCAGCAGCCTCCTTGGGGCAGGCGAGCAGTACTTC.

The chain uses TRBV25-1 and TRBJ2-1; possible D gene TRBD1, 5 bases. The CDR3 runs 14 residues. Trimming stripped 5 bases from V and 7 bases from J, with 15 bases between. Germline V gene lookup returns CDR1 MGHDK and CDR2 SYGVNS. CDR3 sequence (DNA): TGTGCCAGCAGTAGGTTAGGGGTGGGAAATGAGCAGTTCTTC. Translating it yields CASSRLGVGNEQFF.

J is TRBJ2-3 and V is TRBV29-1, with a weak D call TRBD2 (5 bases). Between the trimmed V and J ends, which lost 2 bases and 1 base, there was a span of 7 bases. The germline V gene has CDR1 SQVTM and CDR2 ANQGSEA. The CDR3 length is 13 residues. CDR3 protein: CSVEIGGTDTQYF. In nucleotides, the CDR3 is TGCAGCGTTGAAATCGGGGGCACAGATACGCAGTATTTT.

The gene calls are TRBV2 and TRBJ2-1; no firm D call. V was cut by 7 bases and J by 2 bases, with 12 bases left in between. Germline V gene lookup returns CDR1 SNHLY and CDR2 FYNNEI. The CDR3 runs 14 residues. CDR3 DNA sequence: TGTGCCAGCACGGGCAACAGCGCCTACAATGAGCAGTTCTTC. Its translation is CASTGNSAYNEQFF.

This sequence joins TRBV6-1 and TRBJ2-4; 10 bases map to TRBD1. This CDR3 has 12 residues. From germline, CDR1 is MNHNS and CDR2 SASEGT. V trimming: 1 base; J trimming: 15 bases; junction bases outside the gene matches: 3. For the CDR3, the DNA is TGTGCCAGCAGTGAAGTCAGGGACAGGGGGTACTTC. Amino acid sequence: CASSEVRDRGYF.

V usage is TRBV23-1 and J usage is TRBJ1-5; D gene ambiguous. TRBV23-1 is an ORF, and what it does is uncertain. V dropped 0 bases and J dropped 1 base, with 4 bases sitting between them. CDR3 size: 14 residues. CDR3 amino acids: CASSQSASNQPQHF. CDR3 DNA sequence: TGCGCCAGCAGTCAATCCGCAAGCAATCAGCCCCAGCATTTT.

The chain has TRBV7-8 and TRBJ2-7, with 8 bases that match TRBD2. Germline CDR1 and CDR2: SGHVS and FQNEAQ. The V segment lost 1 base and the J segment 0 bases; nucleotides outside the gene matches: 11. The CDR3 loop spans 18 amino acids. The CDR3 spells CASSLGSSGGRSSYEQYF. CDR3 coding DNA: TGTGCCAGCAGCTTAGGGTCCAGCGGGGGCAGAAGCTCCTACGAGCAGTACTTC. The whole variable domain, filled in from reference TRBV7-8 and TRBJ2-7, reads GAGVSQSPRYKVAKRGQDVALRCDPISGHVSLFWYQQALGQGPEFLTYFQNEAQLDKSGLPSDRFFAERPEGSVSTLKIQRTQQEDSAVYLCASSLGSSGGRSSYEQYFGPGTRLTVT.

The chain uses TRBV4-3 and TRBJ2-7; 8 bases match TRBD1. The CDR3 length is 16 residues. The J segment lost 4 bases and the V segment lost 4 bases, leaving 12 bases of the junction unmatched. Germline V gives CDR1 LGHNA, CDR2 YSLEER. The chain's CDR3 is CASSPGSGTGPYEQYF. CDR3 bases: TGCGCCAGCAGCCCGGGTTCCGGGACAGGACCATACGAGCAGTACTTC.

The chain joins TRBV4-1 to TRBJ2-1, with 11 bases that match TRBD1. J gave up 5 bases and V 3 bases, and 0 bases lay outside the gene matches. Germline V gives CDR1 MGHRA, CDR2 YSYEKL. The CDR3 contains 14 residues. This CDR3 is CASSQGQGDNEQFF. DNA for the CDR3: TGCGCCAGCAGCCAGGGACAGGGGGACAATGAGCAGTTCTTC.

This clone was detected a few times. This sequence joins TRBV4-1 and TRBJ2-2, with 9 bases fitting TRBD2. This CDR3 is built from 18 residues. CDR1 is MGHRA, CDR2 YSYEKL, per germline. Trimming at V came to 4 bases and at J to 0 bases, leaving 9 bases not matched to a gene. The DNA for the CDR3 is TGCGCCAGCAGCCCCTGGGTAGCGGGGGTATCGAACACCGGGGAGCTGTTTTTT. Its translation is CASSPWVAGVSNTGELFF.

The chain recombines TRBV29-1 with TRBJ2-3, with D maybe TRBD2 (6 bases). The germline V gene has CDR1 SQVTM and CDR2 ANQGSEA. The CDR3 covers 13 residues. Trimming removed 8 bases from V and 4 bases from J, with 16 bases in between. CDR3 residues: CSTTEGGADTQYF. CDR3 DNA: TGCAGCACTACGGAGGGCGGCGCAGATACGCAGTATTTT.

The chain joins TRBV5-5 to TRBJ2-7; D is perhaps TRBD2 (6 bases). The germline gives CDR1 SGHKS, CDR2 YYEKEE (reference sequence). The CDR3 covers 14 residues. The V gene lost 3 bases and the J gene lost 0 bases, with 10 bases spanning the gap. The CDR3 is CASSYPGSSYEQYF. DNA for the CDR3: TGTGCCAGCAGCTACCCCGGGAGCTCCTACGAGCAGTACTTC.

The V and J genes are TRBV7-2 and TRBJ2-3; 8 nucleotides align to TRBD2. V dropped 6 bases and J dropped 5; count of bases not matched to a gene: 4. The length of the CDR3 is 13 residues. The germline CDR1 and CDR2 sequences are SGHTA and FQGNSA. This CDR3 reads CASRPGLGDTQYF. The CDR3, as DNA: TGTGCCAGCAGACCGGGACTAGGAGATACGCAGTATTTT.

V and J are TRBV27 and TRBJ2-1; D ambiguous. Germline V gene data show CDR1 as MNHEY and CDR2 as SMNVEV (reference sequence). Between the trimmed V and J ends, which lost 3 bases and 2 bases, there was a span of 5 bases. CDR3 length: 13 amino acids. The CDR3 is CASSLWAYNEQFF. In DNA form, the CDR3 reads TGTGCCAGCAGTTTGTGGGCCTACAATGAGCAGTTCTTC.